The sample holds one count of the clone carrying this TCR beta chain. The target antigen is unknown. Vbeta (60) and Jbeta (13) primers were used in the PCR. Produced via immunoSEQ multiplex PCR; TCRdb's table is partial and in-frame only. The sample includes 150,000 to 200,000 clones, roughly 85% of them seen just once. These data originate in a study of cytomegalovirus exposure and HLA in healthy donors. Germline V gene data show CDR1 as SGHVS and CDR2 as FNYEAQ. There are 12 residues in the CDR3. V dropped 4 bases and J dropped 2 bases, with 5 bases sitting between them. Findings of the study overall: Rare TCR sequences dominated, though some public TCRs recurred in many donors. In an earlier analysis, most TCR beta V segments were productive about 87% or about 30% of the time.

The chain recombines TRBV7-6 with TRBJ1-1; unclear D gene. Sequenced sample: PBMCs. The TCR was taken from a woman aged 45 to 65 in good health and CMV-seronegative. The CDR3 nucleotides read TGTGCCAGCAGCTCCCCAAACACTGAAGCTTTCTTT. Protein product: CASSSPNTEAFF.